Given below is one T cell receptor beta chain in context. Researchers prepared the TCRbeta library using unique molecular identifiers, the study reports. TCRdb reprocessed the PCR reads with MiXCR, giving one entry per CDR3 protein. The data contain roughly 500,000 distinct CDR3 sequences, approximately 30% of them singletons. This specimen comes from a study of T-cell reconstitution after alpha-beta-depleted transplantation in children. The receptor was isolated from a human donor who donated a stem cell graft to a child with aplastic anemia. The sample here was PBMCs from the stem cell graft donor, taken from the stem cell graft.

The CDR3 region has the DNA TGTGCCAGCAGCTTAATCGGACAGGGAGGTGAAAAACTGTTTTTT. Protein sequence: CASSLIGQGGEKLFF. This chain connects TRBV7-9 to TRBJ1-4; 8 bases line up with TRBD1. The J segment lost 7 bases and the V segment lost 2 bases, leaving 6 bases of the junction unmatched. Germline lookup yields CDR1 SEHNR and CDR2 FQNEAQ (reference sequence). The length of the CDR3 is 15 residues.